The rows below give T cell receptor beta chains drawn from one sample of a study of cytomegalovirus exposure and HLA in healthy donors. Here immunoSEQ multiplex PCR was the method, and the copy in TCRdb shows in-frame clones only, minus some. Found here are 100,000 to 150,000 clones, around 85% of them singletons; the top ten hold around 4.5%. Sequenced: PBMCs. All receptors derive from a young man in good health and CMV-seropositive. The CDR3 runs from the conserved cysteine through the conserved F or W. D genes are given only for firm matches. Rows may omit the clone size; those that give it use once, few, many or a size class.

v_call	j_call	clone_size	d_call	cdr3_nt	cdr3_aa
TRBV5-5	TRBJ2-7	.	.	TGTGCCAGCAGCTTCGGCAGGGGATCTTACGAGCAGTACTTC	CASSFGRGSYEQYF
TRBV7-9	TRBJ2-1	.	.	TGTGCCAGCAGCTTAGACAGCTACAATGAGCAGTTCTTC	CASSLDSYNEQFF
TRBV19	TRBJ2-3	once	TRBD1	TGTGCCAGTAGTATAAGGGACAGGGTCACAGATACGCAGTATTTT	CASSIRDRVTDTQYF
TRBV7-6	TRBJ2-5	once	.	TGTGCCAGTAAATCGACAGGCCAAGAGACCCAGTACTTC	CASKSTGQETQYF
TRBV6-1	TRBJ1-2	.	.	TGTGCCAGCAGTGAAGTCGTGGAGGGTGCCTGGTCCGGTGGCTACACCTTC	CASSEVVEGAWSGGYTF
TRBV7-7	TRBJ2-5	.	TRBD2	TGTGCCAGCAGCTTGGGGTCTAGCGGGAACCAAGAGACCCAGTACTTC	CASSLGSSGNQETQYF
TRBV11-2	TRBJ1-6	.	TRBD1	TGTGCCAGCAGCTCCGGAGGGGACAGGGGGCGTTCACCCCTCCACTTT	CASSSGGDRGRSPLHF
TRBV4-3	TRBJ2-7	.	.	TGCGCCAGCTCCGCGAGCCGGGGGAGATCCTACGAGCAGTACTTC	CASSASRGRSYEQYF
TRBV7-2	TRBJ2-5	once	TRBD2	TGTGCCAGCAGCCTGCCGGGCGGGGGGGCAAAGGCCAAGACCCAGTACTTC	CASSLPGGGAKAKTQYF
TRBV7-9	TRBJ2-3	.	.	TGTGCCAGCAGCCCCCGGGACTTTCGCCCCGGAGATACGCAGTATTTT	CASSPRDFRPGDTQYF
TRBV2	TRBJ1-6	.	.	TGTGCCAGCAATCAGGGTCCGTCGGGCTCCTATAATTCACCCCTCCACTTT	CASNQGPSGSYNSPLHF
TRBV7-9	TRBJ2-7	.	.	TGTGCCAGCAGCTTAGACCCGACAGGACTGAGGAGCTCCTACGAGCAGTACTTC	CASSLDPTGLRSSYEQYF
TRBV9	TRBJ2-2	.	.	TGTGCCAGCAGCGGAGGGTCCGTCGTAAGCACCGGGGAGCTGTTTTTT	CASSGGSVVSTGELFF
TRBV5-1	TRBJ1-2	few	.	TGCGCCAGCAGACCGGTCGTGGGGGCGGACTATGGCTACACCTTC	CASRPVVGADYGYTF
TRBV28	TRBJ1-2	.	.	TGTGCCAGCAGTTTACCGCACAGCTTAAGCTATGGCTACACCTTC	CASSLPHSLSYGYTF
TRBV5-5	TRBJ1-6	.	.	TGTGCCAGCAGCTTCTCACCCCTTACCGGGGGACCCCTCCACTTT	CASSFSPLTGGPLHF
TRBV2	TRBJ2-1	.	TRBD1	TGTGCCAGCAGTGAAGGACAGGGCCACAATGAGCAGTTCTTC	CASSEGQGHNEQFF